This TCR beta chain emerged from a study of T-cell memory formation after mild COVID-19. Study in general: TCR clustering was largely donor specific.

V lost 1 base and J lost 0, with 7 bases in between. This CDR3 comprises 15 residues. TCRdb re-called the 5' RACE reads through MiXCR, storing one row per CDR3 protein. In the table there are 350,000 to 400,000 distinct CDR3 sequences, around 20% of which are singletons. The material sequenced was PBMCs or a T cell subset sorted from them (not recorded which). This TCR was recovered from an adult woman who had mild COVID-19 (a few samples of this study predate the infection). Cell type and time point are not known. The chain has TRBV12-3 or TRBV12-4 and TRBJ1-3; D uncertain. CDR3 in amino acids: CASSLGGISGNTIYF. Here the CDR3 DNA reads TGTGCCAGCAGTTTAGGTGGCATCTCTGGAAACACCATATATTTT.